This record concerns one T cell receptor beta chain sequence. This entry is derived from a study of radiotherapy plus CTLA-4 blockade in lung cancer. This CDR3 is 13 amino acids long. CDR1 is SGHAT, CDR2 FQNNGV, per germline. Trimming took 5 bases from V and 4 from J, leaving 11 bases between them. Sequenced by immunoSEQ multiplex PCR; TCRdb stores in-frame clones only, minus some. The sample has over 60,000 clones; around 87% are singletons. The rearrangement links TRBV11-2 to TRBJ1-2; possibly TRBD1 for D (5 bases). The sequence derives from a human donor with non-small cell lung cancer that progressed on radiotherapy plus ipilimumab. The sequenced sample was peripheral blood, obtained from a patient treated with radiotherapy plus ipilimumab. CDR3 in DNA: TGTGCCAGCAGCCTGGGACGGACCTATGGCTACACCTTC. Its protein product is CASSLGRTYGYTF.